This TCR beta chain was documented in a study of vaccination effects on CD4 cells after COVID-19 (dated by TCRdb to about 2022). Looking at the study overall: Participants received two doses of either the BNT162b2 or the mRNA-1273 mRNA SARS-CoV-2 vaccine. SARS-CoV-2 spike-specific CD4+ TCR repertoires were compared before and after mRNA vaccination in COVID-19 convalescent patients and in infection-naive vaccine recipients. A total of 10 COVID-19 convalescent patients and a handful of SARS-CoV-2-naive healthy vaccine recipients were included in the full study. Cultures from other donors in the study were sequenced with the Oncomine TCR Beta short-read assay on an Illumina iSeq 100.

This clone has more than one count but fewer than ten. Its specific antigen is unknown. No base quality values were provided; no much bigger clone lies one nucleotide off. Per the germline V gene (reference sequence), LNHDA is the CDR1 and SQIVND is the CDR2. The V and J ends are trimmed by 8 bases and 1 base, leaving 17 bases between them. Including the terminal cysteine and phenylalanine, the CDR3 comprises 15 residues. Only the CDR3 DNA stays, 45 bases, in frame from base 1. General findings and caveats noted by the study authors: Among healthy vaccine recipients, nearly all vaccine-induced clones were SARS-CoV-2 mono-reactive, and just 1 of 255 was cross-reactive with common cold coronaviruses. Clones induced by infection and clones induced by vaccination both contracted markedly at late timepoints after vaccination, which fits with T cell responses waning over time. The study was limited by a small number of convalescent patients and lacked early post-infection timepoints.

The method was the immunoSEQ multiplex PCR assay. DNA from the cultured and isolated CD4+ T cells underwent TCR beta CDR3 sequencing. The authors processed their data as follows. Non-productive TCR sequences were discarded, and reads were trimmed to the CDR3 region, with only CDR3s of 7 or more amino acids retained. Antigen-specific clonotypes were identified with the MANAFEST web app by comparing expansion in peptide wells against reference cultures. For clones to be considered positive, expansion at FDR<0.05 versus reference and all other wells, an odds ratio above 5, and a frequency above 0.1% in two replicate wells were required. A clonotype was called cross-reactive if it was significantly expanded both in SARS-CoV-2 spike wells and in at least one common cold coronavirus spike condition. Levenshtein distance calculated with the stringdist R package was used to assess CDR3 similarity, and unrooted trees were constructed with ape in R 3.6.1. Not all clones reach the TCRdb copy of this immuneACCESS table, which keeps in-frame sequences only. Checked studies attribute under half of the gap to unresolved V genes and leave the rest unexplained. V, J and clone size reflect that table, while D and trimming were determined from the DNA. This sample is represented by roughly 67,000 clones; 78% of them were singletons. Roughly 10% of the sample lies in the top ten.

The ViraFEST assay stimulated PBMC with viral peptide pools and then used TCR sequencing to identify antigen-specific CD4+ T cell clonotypes by expansion. After less than 13 days of culture, CD4+ T cells were isolated with the EasySep CD4+ T cell isolation kit. None of the healthy vaccine recipients had a prior SARS-CoV-2 infection, which was confirmed by nucleocapsid antibody tests that came back negative both before and after vaccination. Two million PBMC per well were cultured in IMDM with around 5.3% human AB serum, 9 to 10 IU/ml IL-2 and gentamicin, plus 10 ug/ml peptides. Half of the culture medium was replaced with fresh IL-2-containing medium on days 3 and 7. Unless noted otherwise, every peptide stimulation condition was cultured in triplicate wells. PBMC were separated from whole blood using Ficoll-Paque Plus gradient centrifugation and were then either cryopreserved at -140C or used fresh. The spike proteins of SARS-CoV-2 and of the common cold coronaviruses HCoV-NL63, HCoV-OC43 and HCoV-229E were spanned by overlapping peptide pools. The QIAamp micro DNA kit was used to extract genomic DNA from the cultured CD4+ T cells.

Recombination joined TRBV19 with TRBJ1-1, with TRBD1 as a weak D call on 6 bases. The source was CD4+ T cells from PBMCs cultured with SARS-CoV-2 spike peptides, collected before COVID-19 vaccination. This sample's cell subset or site label indicates: SARS-CoV-2 spike overlapping peptide pool stimulation. The sequence was collected from a human donor who received a COVID-19 vaccine. The nucleotide sequence is TGTGCCAGTTCGCACTTTGGGACAACGAACACTGAAGCTTTCTTT. It encodes CASSHFGTTNTEAFF.